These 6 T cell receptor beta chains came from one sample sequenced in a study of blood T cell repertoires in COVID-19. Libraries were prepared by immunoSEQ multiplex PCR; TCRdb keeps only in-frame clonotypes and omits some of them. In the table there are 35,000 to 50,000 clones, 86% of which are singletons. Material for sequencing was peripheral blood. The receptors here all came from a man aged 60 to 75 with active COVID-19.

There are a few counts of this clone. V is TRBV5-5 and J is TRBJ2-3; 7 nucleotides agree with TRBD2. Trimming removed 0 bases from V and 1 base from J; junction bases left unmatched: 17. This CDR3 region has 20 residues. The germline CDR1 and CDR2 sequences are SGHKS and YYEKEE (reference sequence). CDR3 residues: CASSLEGFGGSIGGTDTQYF. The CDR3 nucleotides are TGTGCCAGCAGCTTGGAGGGGTTCGGCGGGAGTATCGGAGGCACAGATACGCAGTATTTT.

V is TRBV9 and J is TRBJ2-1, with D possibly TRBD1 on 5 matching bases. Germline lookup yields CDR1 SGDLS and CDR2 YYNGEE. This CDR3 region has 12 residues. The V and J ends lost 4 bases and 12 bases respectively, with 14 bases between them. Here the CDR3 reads CASSPDLQGQFF. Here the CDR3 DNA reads TGTGCCAGCAGCCCGGACCTCCAGGGGCAGTTCTTC.

The CDR3 reads CATQYEGGSYNEQFF. The CDR3 coding sequence is TGTGCCACCCAATACGAGGGAGGATCCTACAATGAGCAGTTCTTC. The V gene is TRBV6-5, the J gene TRBJ2-1; a possible D gene is TRBD2 (6 bases). This CDR3 is built from 15 residues. Deletions cut 10 bases from V and 1 base from J, with 17 bases between. CDR1 and CDR2 from the germline V gene are MNHEY and SVGAGI.

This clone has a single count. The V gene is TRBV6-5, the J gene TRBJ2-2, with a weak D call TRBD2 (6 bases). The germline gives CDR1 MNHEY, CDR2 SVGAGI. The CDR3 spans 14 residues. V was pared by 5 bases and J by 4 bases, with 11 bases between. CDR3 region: CASSRGRPTGELFF. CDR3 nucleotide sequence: TGTGCCAGCAGTCGGGGGAGACCCACCGGGGAGCTGTTTTTT.

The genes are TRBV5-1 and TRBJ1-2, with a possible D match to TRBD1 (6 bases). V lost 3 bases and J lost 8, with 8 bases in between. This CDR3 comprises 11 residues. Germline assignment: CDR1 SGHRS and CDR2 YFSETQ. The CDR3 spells CASSSGGGYTF. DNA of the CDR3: TGCGCCAGCAGCTCGGGGGGCGGCTACACCTTC.

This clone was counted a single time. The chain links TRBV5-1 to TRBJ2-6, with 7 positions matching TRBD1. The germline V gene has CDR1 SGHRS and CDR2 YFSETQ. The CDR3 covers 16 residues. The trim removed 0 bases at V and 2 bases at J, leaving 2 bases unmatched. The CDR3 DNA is TGCGCCAGCAGCTTGGGACAGGGACCTGGGGCCAACGTCCTGACTTTC. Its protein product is CASSLGQGPGANVLTF.